The 2 T cell receptor beta chains below were found in one sample sequenced in a study of early T cells in non-severe SARS-CoV-2 infection. One entry per CDR3 protein, called by TCRdb with MiXCR from the 5' RACE reads. Of 80,000 to 95,000 distinct CDR3 sequences in the sample, about 15% were seen once. Sequenced: whole blood. The receptors were sampled from an adult who was a healthcare worker with PCR-confirmed SARS-CoV-2 infection or an uninfected control (not recorded which).

This clonotype was seen only a few times. The chain has TRBV29-1 and TRBJ1-5, with D uncertain. V lost 8 bases and J lost 9, with 14 bases in between. Germline CDR1 is SQVTM and CDR2 is ANQGSEA. The CDR3 sequence is 11 residues long. The CDR3 DNA reads TGCAGCATCCGACTCCGGGGGCCCCAGCATTTT. Residues: CSIRLRGPQHF.

The CDR3 here is CASSTGQRNTIYF. The CDR3 DNA sequence: TGTGCCAGCAGTACGGGACAGAGAAACACCATATATTTT. The chain has TRBV25-1 and TRBJ1-3, with TRBD1 matching 7 bases. V lost 5 bases and J lost 5; bases outside the gene matches: 3. CDR1 MGHDK and CDR2 SYGVNS come from the germline V gene. The CDR3 is 13 residues long. The entire variable domain, with the rest obtained from reference TRBV25-1 and TRBJ1-3, is as follows: EADIYQTPRYLVIGTGKKITLECSQTMGHDKMYWYQQDPGMELHLIHYSYGVNSTEKGDLSSESTVSRIRTEHFPLTLESARPSHTSQYLCASSTGQRNTIYFGEGSWLTVV.